The clone carrying this T cell receptor beta chain occurred a few times. Looked up from germline, CDR1 is SGHTA and CDR2 is FQGTGA. This CDR3 is built from 16 residues. V lost 3 bases and J lost 4; bases outside the gene matches: 10. TCRdb itself ran the 5' RACE reads through MiXCR, one entry per CDR3 protein. In the table there are about 720,000 distinct CDR3 sequences, 8.5% to 9.5% of which are singletons. The sample comes from a study of identical twins. This same sample was also taken into another study, of yellow fever vaccine responses in identical twins.

Input material: PBMCs. This clonotype originated in a woman in her late teens or twenties in good health. V usage is TRBV7-3 and J usage is TRBJ2-7, with 9 nucleotides matching TRBD2. The CDR3 region is CASSLIAGVHGYEQYF. CDR3 nucleotide sequence: TGTGCCAGCAGCTTGATAGCGGGAGTACACGGGTACGAGCAGTACTTC.